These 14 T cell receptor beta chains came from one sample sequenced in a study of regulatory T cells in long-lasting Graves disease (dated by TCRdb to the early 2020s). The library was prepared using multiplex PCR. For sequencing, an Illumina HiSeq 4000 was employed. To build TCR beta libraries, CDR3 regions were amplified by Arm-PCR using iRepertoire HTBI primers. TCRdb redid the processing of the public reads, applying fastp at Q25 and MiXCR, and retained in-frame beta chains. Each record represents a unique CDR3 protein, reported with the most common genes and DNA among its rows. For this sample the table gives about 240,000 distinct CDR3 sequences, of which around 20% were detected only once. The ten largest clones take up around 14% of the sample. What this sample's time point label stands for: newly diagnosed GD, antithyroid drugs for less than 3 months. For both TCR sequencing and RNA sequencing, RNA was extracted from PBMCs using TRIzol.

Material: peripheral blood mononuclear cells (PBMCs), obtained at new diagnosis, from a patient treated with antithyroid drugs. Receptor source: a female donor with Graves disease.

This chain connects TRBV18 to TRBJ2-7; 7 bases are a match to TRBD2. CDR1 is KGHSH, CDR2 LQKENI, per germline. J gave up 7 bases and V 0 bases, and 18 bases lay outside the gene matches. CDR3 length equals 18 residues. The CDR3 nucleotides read TGTGCCAGCTCACCACCAGGAATAGCGGGTCCCCCTGGGAATGAGCAGTACTTC. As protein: CASSPPGIAGPPGNEQYF. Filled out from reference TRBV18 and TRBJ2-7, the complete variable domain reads NAGVMQNPRHLVRRRGQEARLRCSPMKGHSHVYWYRQLPEEGLKFMVYLQKENIIDESGMPKERFSAEFPKEGPSILRIQQVVRGDSAAYFCASSPPGIAGPPGNEQYFGPGTRLTVT.

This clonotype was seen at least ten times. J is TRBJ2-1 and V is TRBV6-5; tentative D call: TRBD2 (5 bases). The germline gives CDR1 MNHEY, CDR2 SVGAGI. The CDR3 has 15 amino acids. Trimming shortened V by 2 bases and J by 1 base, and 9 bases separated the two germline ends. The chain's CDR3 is CASSYEGTSYNEQFF. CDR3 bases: TGTGCCAGCAGTTACGAGGGAACGTCCTACAATGAGCAGTTCTTC.

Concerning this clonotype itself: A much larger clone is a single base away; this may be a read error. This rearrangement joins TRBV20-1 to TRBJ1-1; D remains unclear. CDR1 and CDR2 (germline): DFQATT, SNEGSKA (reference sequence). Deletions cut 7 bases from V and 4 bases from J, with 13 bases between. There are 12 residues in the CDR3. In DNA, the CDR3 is TGCAGTGAAGCGGTTGGAACCACTGAAGCTTTCTTT. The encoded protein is CSEAVGTTEAFF.

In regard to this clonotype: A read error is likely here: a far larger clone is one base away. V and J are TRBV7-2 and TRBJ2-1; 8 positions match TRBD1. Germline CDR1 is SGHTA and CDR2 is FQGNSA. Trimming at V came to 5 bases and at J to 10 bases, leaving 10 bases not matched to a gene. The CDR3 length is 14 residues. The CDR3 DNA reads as TGTGCCAGCAGCAAGGACAGGGTAATCTACGAGCAGTTCTTC. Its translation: CASSKDRVIYEQFF. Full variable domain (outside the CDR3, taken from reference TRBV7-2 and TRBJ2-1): GAGVSQSPSNKVTEKGKDVELRCDPISGHTALYWYRQSLGQGLEFLIYFQGNSAPDKSGLPSDRFSAERTGGSVSTLTIQRTQQEDSAVYLCASSKDRVIYEQFFGPGTRLTVL.

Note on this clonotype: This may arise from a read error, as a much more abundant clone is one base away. CDR3 amino acids: CASMGLAVINIQYF. The CDR3 DNA is TGTGCCAGCATGGGACTAGCCGTCATAAACATTCAGTACTTC. This chain joins TRBV27 and TRBJ2-4, with 9 positions matching TRBD2. The CDR3 loop spans 14 amino acids. V dropped 7 bases and J dropped 6; count of bases not matched to a gene: 7. The germline V gene has CDR1 MNHEY and CDR2 SMNVEV (reference sequence).

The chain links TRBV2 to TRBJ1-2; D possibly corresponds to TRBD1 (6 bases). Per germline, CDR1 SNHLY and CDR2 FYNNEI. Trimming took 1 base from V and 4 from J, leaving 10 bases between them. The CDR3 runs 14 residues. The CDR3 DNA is TGTGCCAGCAGTGAAGACAGGGATACCTATGGCTACACCTTC. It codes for CASSEDRDTYGYTF.

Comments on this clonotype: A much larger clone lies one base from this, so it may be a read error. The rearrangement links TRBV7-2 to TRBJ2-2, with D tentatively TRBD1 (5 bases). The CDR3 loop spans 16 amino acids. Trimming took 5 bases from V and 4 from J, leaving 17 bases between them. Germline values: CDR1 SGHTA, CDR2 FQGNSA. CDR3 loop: CASSKGINRGTGELFF. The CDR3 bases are TGTGCCAGCAGCAAGGGGATCAACCGAGGCACCGGGGAGCTGTTTTTT.

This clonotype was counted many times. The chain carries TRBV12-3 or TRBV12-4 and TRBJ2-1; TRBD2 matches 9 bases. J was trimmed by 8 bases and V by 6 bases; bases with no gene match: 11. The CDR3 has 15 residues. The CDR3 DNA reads TGTGCCAGCAGCCTAACTAGCGGGCGCGTCGATGAGCAGTTCTTC. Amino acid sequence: CASSLTSGRVDEQFF.

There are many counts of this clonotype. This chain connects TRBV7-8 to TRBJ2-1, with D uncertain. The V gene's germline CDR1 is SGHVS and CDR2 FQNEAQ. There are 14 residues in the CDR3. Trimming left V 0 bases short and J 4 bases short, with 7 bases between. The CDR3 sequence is CASSLARIYNEQFF. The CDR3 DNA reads TGTGCCAGCAGCTTAGCCAGGATATACAATGAGCAGTTCTTC.

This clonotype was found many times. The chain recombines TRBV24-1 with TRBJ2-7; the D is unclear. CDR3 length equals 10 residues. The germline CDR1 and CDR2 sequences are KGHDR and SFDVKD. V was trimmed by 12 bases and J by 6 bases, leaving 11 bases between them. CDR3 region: CAARCSEQYF. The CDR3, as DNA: TGTGCCGCACGCTGCAGCGAGCAGTACTTC.

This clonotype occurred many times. CDR3 region: CAWSLGTETEAFF. The CDR3 DNA reads TGTGCCTGGAGTTTGGGGACCGAGACTGAAGCTTTCTTT. The chain links TRBV30 to TRBJ1-1, with D perhaps TRBD1 (5 bases). The germline V gene encodes CDR1 GTSNPN and CDR2 SVGIG (reference sequence). Between the trimmed V and J ends, which lost 2 bases and 5 bases, there was a span of 12 bases. The length of the CDR3 is 13 residues.

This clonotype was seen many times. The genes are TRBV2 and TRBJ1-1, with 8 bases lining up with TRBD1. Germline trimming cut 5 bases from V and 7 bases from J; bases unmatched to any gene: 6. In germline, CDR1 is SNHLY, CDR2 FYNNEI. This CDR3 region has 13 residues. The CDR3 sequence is CASSTRQGSEAFF. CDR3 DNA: TGTGCCAGCAGTACCAGACAGGGGAGTGAAGCTTTCTTT.

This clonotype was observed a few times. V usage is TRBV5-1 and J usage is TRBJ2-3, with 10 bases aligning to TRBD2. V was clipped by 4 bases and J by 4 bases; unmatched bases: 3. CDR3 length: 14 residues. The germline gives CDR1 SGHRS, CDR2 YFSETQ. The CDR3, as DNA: TGCGCCAGCAGCCCGACTAGCGGGTCAGATACGCAGTATTTT. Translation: CASSPTSGSDTQYF.

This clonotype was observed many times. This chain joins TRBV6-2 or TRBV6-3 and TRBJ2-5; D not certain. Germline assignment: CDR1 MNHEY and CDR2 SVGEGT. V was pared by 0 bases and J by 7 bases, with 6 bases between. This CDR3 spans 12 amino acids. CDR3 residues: CASSYSGGTQYF. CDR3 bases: TGTGCCAGCAGTTACTCGGGTGGGACCCAGTACTTC.